Listed below are T cell receptor beta chains from one sample, sequenced in a study of T cells in localized non-small cell lung cancer. This table comes from immunoSEQ multiplex PCR, and its TCRdb copy is limited to in-frame clones, with some not included. The sample has tens of thousands of clones; roughly 86% are singletons. Here the sequenced sample was peripheral blood, taken before any cancer treatment. Receptors originate from a man between 40 and 70 years old with stage I squamous cell lung carcinoma. The CDR3 runs from the conserved cysteine through the conserved F or W. Fields, in order: J gene, V gene, CDR3 protein.

j_call: TRBJ2-7
v_call: TRBV9
cdr3_aa: CASSVTTGWSEQYF

j_call: TRBJ2-3
v_call: TRBV27
cdr3_aa: CASRAGDRGWSDTQYF

j_call: TRBJ2-5
v_call: TRBV6-5
cdr3_aa: CASSGMGVSQETQYF

j_call: TRBJ2-3
v_call: TRBV27
cdr3_aa: CASSLARGGRNTQYF

j_call: TRBJ2-5
v_call: TRBV10-3
cdr3_aa: CATQGEETQYF

j_call: TRBJ1-5
v_call: TRBV4-2
cdr3_aa: CASSPQGNSNQPQHF

j_call: TRBJ2-7
v_call: TRBV12-5
cdr3_aa: CASGLVGTVSYEQYF

j_call: TRBJ1-3
v_call: TRBV6-5
cdr3_aa: CASSPTGPGNTIYF

j_call: TRBJ2-1
v_call: TRBV7-3
cdr3_aa: CASSPGTRSTYNEQFF

j_call: TRBJ2-5
v_call: TRBV5-1
cdr3_aa: CASSLGERRDYYF

j_call: TRBJ1-6
v_call: TRBV4-2
cdr3_aa: CASSLQGTNSPLHF

j_call: TRBJ1-1
v_call: TRBV28
cdr3_aa: CASSSSPLEEGFF

j_call: TRBJ2-7
v_call: TRBV4-2
cdr3_aa: CASSQGAGKYEQYF

j_call: TRBJ1-1
v_call: TRBV27
cdr3_aa: CASAHLQGRNTEAFF

j_call: TRBJ1-1
v_call: TRBV5-6
cdr3_aa: CASSNRPGNTEAFF

j_call: TRBJ1-5
v_call: TRBV15
cdr3_aa: CATSRDPTDTFGPQHF

j_call: TRBJ2-7
v_call: TRBV2
cdr3_aa: CASSDQGQGYEQYF

j_call: TRBJ2-6
v_call: TRBV18
cdr3_aa: CASSQNEGRQGSGANVLTF

j_call: TRBJ1-5
v_call: TRBV7-7
cdr3_aa: CASSPGEDQPQHF

j_call: TRBJ2-2
v_call: TRBV5-4
cdr3_aa: CASSRPTGRNTGELFF

j_call: TRBJ2-1
v_call: TRBV18
cdr3_aa: CASSPEDLSSHISYNEQFF

j_call: TRBJ1-5
v_call: TRBV5-1
cdr3_aa: CASSLAPGGDQPQHF

j_call: TRBJ1-2
v_call: TRBV11-2
cdr3_aa: CASSSGLINYGYTF

j_call: TRBJ2-3
v_call: TRBV4-3
cdr3_aa: CASSQVGGPTDTQYF

j_call: TRBJ1-6
v_call: TRBV7-9
cdr3_aa: CASSPQIGWNSPLHF

j_call: TRBJ2-1
v_call: TRBV7-7
cdr3_aa: CASSPTRAGGLNEQFF

j_call: TRBJ1-1
v_call: TRBV7-9
cdr3_aa: CASSLVAGGRGLDTEAFF

j_call: TRBJ2-5
v_call: TRBV19
cdr3_aa: CASSPDRGVEETQYF

j_call: TRBJ1-2
v_call: TRBV2
cdr3_aa: CASSLTQGLDYGYTF

j_call: TRBJ1-1
v_call: TRBV5-4
cdr3_aa: CASSLRGPRMNTEAFF

j_call: TRBJ1-1
v_call: TRBV2
cdr3_aa: CASRNTEAFF

j_call: TRBJ1-5
v_call: TRBV7-9
cdr3_aa: CASSTGDTRGNQPQHF

j_call: TRBJ2-3
v_call: TRBV5-1
cdr3_aa: CASSLEADTQYF

j_call: TRBJ1-6
v_call: TRBV19
cdr3_aa: CASKTRGGNSPLHF

j_call: TRBJ1-2
v_call: TRBV28
cdr3_aa: CASSYDSLYGYTF

j_call: TRBJ1-3
v_call: TRBV10-3
cdr3_aa: CAISSPGQSSGNTIYF

j_call: TRBJ1-1
v_call: TRBV18
cdr3_aa: CASSPLSGLHVNTEAFF

j_call: TRBJ2-7
v_call: TRBV7-2
cdr3_aa: CASSLVSGHEQYF

j_call: TRBJ2-2
v_call: TRBV7-2
cdr3_aa: CASSLAMRGLAGELFF

j_call: TRBJ2-1
v_call: TRBV11-2
cdr3_aa: CASSPASANNEQFF

j_call: TRBJ2-1
v_call: TRBV7-9
cdr3_aa: CASSLGGRNNEQFF

j_call: TRBJ2-7
v_call: TRBV2
cdr3_aa: CASRRTPDRDYYEQYF

j_call: TRBJ2-7
v_call: TRBV28
cdr3_aa: CASRTALGGDIPYEQYF

j_call: TRBJ1-5
v_call: TRBV7-9
cdr3_aa: CASSPGRGGGAQPQHF

j_call: TRBJ1-1
v_call: TRBV4-2
cdr3_aa: CASSQEGAGWEYGTEAFF

j_call: TRBJ2-1
v_call: TRBV4-1
cdr3_aa: CASSLFPRTTDLGSYNEQFF

j_call: TRBJ1-1
v_call: TRBV7-9
cdr3_aa: CASSRRDNTEAFF

j_call: TRBJ2-5
v_call: TRBV11-2
cdr3_aa: CASSTGGGHTTIYF

j_call: TRBJ1-5
v_call: TRBV7-6
cdr3_aa: CASSLKGPPNSNQPQHF

j_call: TRBJ2-7
v_call: TRBV11-2
cdr3_aa: CASSVGLAGVEQYF

j_call: TRBJ1-2
v_call: TRBV5-4
cdr3_aa: CASSLGGEGLGYTF

j_call: TRBJ2-3
v_call: TRBV15
cdr3_aa: CATSGRTTFTDTQYF

j_call: TRBJ1-6
v_call: TRBV4-2
cdr3_aa: CASSQDLSGKSPLHF

j_call: TRBJ1-1
v_call: TRBV9
cdr3_aa: CASSVDLNTEAFF

j_call: TRBJ2-2
v_call: TRBV29-1
cdr3_aa: CSVEELRGQLTGELFF

j_call: TRBJ1-2
v_call: TRBV28
cdr3_aa: CASSSGTAKNYGYTF

j_call: TRBJ1-6
v_call: TRBV10-2
cdr3_aa: CASRPTGLSYNSPLHF

j_call: TRBJ2-2
v_call: TRBV27
cdr3_aa: CASSPRWPGATGELFF

j_call: TRBJ1-2
v_call: TRBV28
cdr3_aa: CASSLRQVGGYTF

j_call: TRBJ2-7
v_call: TRBV21-1
cdr3_aa: CASSNGGEQYF